This T cell receptor beta chain was obtained from a study of T-cell memory formation after mild COVID-19. Study information: The TCR clusters were mostly specific to one donor. Study observations and caveats: Clones that shrank (day 15 to 85) were balanced CD4/CD8, whereas later expanders leaned CD4+. The second-wave clones peaking on day 37 were not confirmed as SARS-CoV-2-specific.

TCR alpha and TCR beta cDNA libraries carrying sample barcodes and UMIs came from 5'RACE with constant-segment primers. TCRdb analysed the 5' RACE reads with MiXCR anew, one entry per CDR3 protein. The table includes approximately 500,000 distinct CDR3 sequences, around a quarter detected once. Remarks on this clonotype: Its antigen remains unidentified.

Germline CDR1 is SGHVS and CDR2 is FNYEAQ. The CDR3 length is 15 residues. V was shortened by 4 bases and J by 15 bases, with 25 bases between the two germline ends. The source material was PBMCs or a T cell subset sorted from them (not recorded which). The receptor was isolated from an adult woman who had mild COVID-19 (a few samples of this study predate the infection). Cell type and time point are not known. This chain joins TRBV7-6 and TRBJ2-1; D not resolved. In DNA form, the CDR3 reads TGTGCCAGCAGCTCTTCGGTGGTGGCCTCCGGTCGATCGTTCTTC. This encodes CASSSSVVASGRSFF.